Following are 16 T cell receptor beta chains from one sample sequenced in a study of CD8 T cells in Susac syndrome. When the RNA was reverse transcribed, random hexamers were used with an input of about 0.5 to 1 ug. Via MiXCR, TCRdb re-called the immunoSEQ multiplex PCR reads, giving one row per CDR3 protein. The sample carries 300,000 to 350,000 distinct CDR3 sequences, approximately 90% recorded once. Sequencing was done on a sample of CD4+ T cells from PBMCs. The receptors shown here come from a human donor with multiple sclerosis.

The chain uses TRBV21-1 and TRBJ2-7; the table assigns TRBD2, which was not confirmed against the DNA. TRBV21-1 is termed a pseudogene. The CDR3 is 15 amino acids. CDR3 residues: CASGIPGLRLSEQYF. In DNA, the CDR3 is TGTGCCAGCGGAATACCGGGTCTCCGCCTTTCCGAGCAGTACTTC.

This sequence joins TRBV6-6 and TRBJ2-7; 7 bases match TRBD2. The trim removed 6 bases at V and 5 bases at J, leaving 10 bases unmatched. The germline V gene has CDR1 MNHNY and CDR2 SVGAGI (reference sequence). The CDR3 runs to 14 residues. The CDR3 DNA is TGTGCCAGCAGCCCCGGGGGGTACGAAAACGAGCAGTACTTC. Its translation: CASSPGGYENEQYF.

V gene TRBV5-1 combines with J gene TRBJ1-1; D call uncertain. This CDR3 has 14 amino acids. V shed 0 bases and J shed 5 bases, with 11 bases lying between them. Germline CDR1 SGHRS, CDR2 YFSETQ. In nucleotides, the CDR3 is TGCGCCAGCAGCTTGGGAGGGCCGCGGACTGAAGCTTTCTTT. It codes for CASSLGGPRTEAFF.

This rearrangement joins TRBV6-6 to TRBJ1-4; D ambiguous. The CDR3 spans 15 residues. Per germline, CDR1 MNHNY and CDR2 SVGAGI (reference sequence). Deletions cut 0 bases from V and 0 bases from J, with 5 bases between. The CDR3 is CASSYSESTNEKLFF. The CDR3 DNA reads TGTGCCAGCAGTTACTCGGAGTCAACTAATGAAAAACTGTTTTTT.

The DNA for the CDR3 is TGTGCAATGGGTGAGCAGTACTTC. Translating gives CAMGEQYF. V and J are TRBV30 and TRBJ2-7; D gene uncertain. The CDR3 is 8 residues long. CDR1 is GTSNPN and CDR2 is SVGIG in the germline V gene (reference sequence). Full variable domain (remainder filled in from reference TRBV30 and TRBJ2-7): SQTIHQWPATLVQPVGSPLSLECTVEGTSNPNLYWYRQAAGRGLQLLFYSVGIGQISSEVPQNLSASRPQDRQFILSSKKLLLSDSGFYLCAMGEQYFGPGTRLTVT.

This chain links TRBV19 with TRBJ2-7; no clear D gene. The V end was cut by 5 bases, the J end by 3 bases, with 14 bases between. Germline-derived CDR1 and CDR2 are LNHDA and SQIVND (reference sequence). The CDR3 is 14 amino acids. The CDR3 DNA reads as TGTGCCAGTAGTCGGCGGAGAGGCGACTACGAGCAGTACTTC. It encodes CASSRRRGDYEQYF.

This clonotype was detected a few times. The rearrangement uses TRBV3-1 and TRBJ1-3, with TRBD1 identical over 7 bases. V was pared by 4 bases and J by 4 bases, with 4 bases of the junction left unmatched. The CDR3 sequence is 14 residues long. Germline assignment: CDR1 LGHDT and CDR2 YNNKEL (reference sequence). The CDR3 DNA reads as TGTGCCAGCAGCCGACAGGGTTCAGGAAACACCATATATTTT. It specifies CASSRQGSGNTIYF. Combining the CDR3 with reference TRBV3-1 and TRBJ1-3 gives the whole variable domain DTAVSQTPKYLVTQMGNDKSIKCEQNLGHDTMYWYKQDSKKFLKIMFSYNNKELIINETVPNRFSPKSPDKAHLNLHINSLELGDSAVYFCASSRQGSGNTIYFGEGSWLTVV.

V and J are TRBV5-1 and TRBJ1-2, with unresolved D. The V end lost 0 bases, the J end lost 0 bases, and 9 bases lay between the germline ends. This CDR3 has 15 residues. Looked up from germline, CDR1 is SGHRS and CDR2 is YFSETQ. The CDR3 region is CASSLAAQSNYGYTF. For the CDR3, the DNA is TGCGCCAGCAGCTTGGCCGCGCAGTCTAACTATGGCTACACCTTC.

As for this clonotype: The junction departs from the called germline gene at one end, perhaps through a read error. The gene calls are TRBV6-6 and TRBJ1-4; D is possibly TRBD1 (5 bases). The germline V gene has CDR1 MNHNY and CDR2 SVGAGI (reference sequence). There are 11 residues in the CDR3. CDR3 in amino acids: CASSYLGVQVF. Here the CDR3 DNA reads TGTGCCAGCAGTTACTTGGGGGTACAAGTATTT.

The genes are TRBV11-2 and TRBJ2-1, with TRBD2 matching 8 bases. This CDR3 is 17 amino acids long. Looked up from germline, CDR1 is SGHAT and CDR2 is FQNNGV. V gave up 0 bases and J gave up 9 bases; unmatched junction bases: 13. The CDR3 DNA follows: TGTGCCAGCAGCTTAGACCTAAACGGGGGGGCTGAGTTTGAGCAGTTCTTC. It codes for CASSLDLNGGAEFEQFF.

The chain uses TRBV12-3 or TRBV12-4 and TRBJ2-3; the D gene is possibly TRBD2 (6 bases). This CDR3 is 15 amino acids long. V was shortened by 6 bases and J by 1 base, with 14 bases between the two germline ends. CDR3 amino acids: CASRTLAARTDTQYF. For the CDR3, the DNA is TGTGCCAGCAGGACCTTAGCGGCGCGCACAGATACGCAGTATTTT.

CDR3 DNA sequence: TGCGCCAGCAGCACTTACAACGGCGGCTACACCTTC. It is translated as CASSTYNGGYTF. The chain uses TRBV5-1 and TRBJ1-2, with D unclear. Germline values: CDR1 SGHRS, CDR2 YFSETQ. This CDR3 region has 12 residues. Trimming removed 4 bases at V and 8 bases at J, with 12 bases between.

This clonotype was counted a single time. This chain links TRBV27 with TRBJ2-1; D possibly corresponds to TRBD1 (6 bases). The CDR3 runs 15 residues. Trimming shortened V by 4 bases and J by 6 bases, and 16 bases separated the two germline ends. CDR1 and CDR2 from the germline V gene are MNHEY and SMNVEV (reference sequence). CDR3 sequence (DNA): TGTGCCAGCAGTTCCTACAGAGGGGGTGGCAATGAGCAGTTCTTC. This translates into CASSSYRGGGNEQFF.

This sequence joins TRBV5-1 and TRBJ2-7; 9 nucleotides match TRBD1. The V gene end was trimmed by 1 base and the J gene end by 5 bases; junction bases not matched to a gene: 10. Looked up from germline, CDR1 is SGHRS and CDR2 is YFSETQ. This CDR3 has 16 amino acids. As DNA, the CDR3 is TGCGCCAGCAGCTTGCAGCCGGGACAGGGTGGCGACGAGCAGTACTTC. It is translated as CASSLQPGQGGDEQYF. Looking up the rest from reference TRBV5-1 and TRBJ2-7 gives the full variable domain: KAGVTQTPRYLIKTRGQQVTLSCSPISGHRSVSWYQQTPGQGLQFLFEYFSETQRNKGNFPGRFSGRQFSNSRSEMNVSTLELGDSALYLCASSLQPGQGGDEQYFGPGTRLTVT.

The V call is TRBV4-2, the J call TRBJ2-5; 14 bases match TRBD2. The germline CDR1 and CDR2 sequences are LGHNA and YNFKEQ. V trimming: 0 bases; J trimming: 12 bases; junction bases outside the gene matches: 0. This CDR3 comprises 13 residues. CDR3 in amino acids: CASSQEGLAGEYF. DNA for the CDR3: TGTGCCAGCAGCCAAGAGGGACTAGCGGGAGAGTACTTC.

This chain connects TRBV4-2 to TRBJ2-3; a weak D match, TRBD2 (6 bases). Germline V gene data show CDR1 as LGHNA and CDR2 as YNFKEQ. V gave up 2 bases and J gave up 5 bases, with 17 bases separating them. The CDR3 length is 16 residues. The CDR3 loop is CASSQSGGLLRDTQYF. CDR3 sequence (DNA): TGTGCCAGCAGCCAATCTGGGGGACTCTTGAGAGATACGCAGTATTTT.